The rows below give T cell receptor beta chains drawn from one sample of a study of radiotherapy plus CTLA-4 blockade in lung cancer. The repertoire was sequenced with immunoSEQ multiplex PCR; TCRdb's copy has only in-frame clones and lacks some. Of roughly 30,000 clones listed, about four fifths were seen once; the top ten hold 24%. The sequences come from peripheral blood, collected from a patient treated with radiotherapy plus ipilimumab. Receptors were obtained from a human donor with non-small cell lung cancer that progressed on radiotherapy plus ipilimumab. Both conserved end residues are part of each CDR3. The order of the fields is CDR3 DNA, CDR3 protein, J gene, clone size, V gene, CDR3 length, D gene. The D gene is left open where the match is weak. A clone size is listed for some rows: how often the clone was seen (once, few, many), or a class if it is expanded.

CDR3 DNA: TGTGCCAGCAGCTCCGGGACAGATAACTATGGCTACACCTTC; CDR3 protein: CASSSGTDNYGYTF; J gene: TRBJ1-2; clone size: NA; V gene: TRBV5-5; CDR3 length: 14; D gene: TRBD1
CDR3 DNA: TGTGCCAGCAGCTTAGGTAGGACCCCTTATGGCTACACCTTC; CDR3 protein: CASSLGRTPYGYTF; J gene: TRBJ1-2; clone size: NA; V gene: TRBV7-6; CDR3 length: 14; D gene: NA
CDR3 DNA: TGCAGCTTCTCAGACGGGAATCAGCCCCAGCATTTT; CDR3 protein: CSFSDGNQPQHF; J gene: TRBJ1-5; clone size: NA; V gene: TRBV29-1; CDR3 length: 12; D gene: NA
CDR3 DNA: TGCGCCAGCAGCTTATCGGGGTCCTCTTGGCCCTACGAGCAGTACTTC; CDR3 protein: CASSLSGSSWPYEQYF; J gene: TRBJ2-7; clone size: NA; V gene: TRBV5-1; CDR3 length: 16; D gene: NA
CDR3 DNA: TGCGCCAGCAGTGGGCGTACATCGCGAAAGACCTATGGCTACACCTTC; CDR3 protein: CASSGRTSRKTYGYTF; J gene: TRBJ1-2; clone size: NA; V gene: TRBV10-1; CDR3 length: 16; D gene: NA
CDR3 DNA: TGTGCCAGCAGTTCCGCCGGGGGAACTGAAGCTTTCTTT; CDR3 protein: CASSSAGGTEAFF; J gene: TRBJ1-1; clone size: NA; V gene: TRBV28; CDR3 length: 13; D gene: NA
CDR3 DNA: TGCGCCAGCAGCTTGGCTGACGGGCCTGGGGGGACCCAGTACTTC; CDR3 protein: CASSLADGPGGTQYF; J gene: TRBJ2-5; clone size: NA; V gene: TRBV5-1; CDR3 length: 15; D gene: NA
CDR3 DNA: TGTGCCAGCAGTTTACTGGGGGCGACGCCCCAGCATTTT; CDR3 protein: CASSLLGATPQHF; J gene: TRBJ1-5; clone size: once; V gene: TRBV28; CDR3 length: 13; D gene: NA
CDR3 DNA: TGTGCCAGCAGCAATTTCCCCGGGGAGCTGTTTTTT; CDR3 protein: CASSNFPGELFF; J gene: TRBJ2-2; clone size: NA; V gene: TRBV21-1; CDR3 length: 12; D gene: NA
CDR3 DNA: TGTGCCTGGAGTGTACGCTGGAAGAACACTGAAGCTTTCTTT; CDR3 protein: CAWSVRWKNTEAFF; J gene: TRBJ1-1; clone size: NA; V gene: TRBV30; CDR3 length: 14; D gene: NA
CDR3 DNA: TGTGCCAGCAGTCCTCAGGGAGGAAACACCATATATTTT; CDR3 protein: CASSPQGGNTIYF; J gene: TRBJ1-3; clone size: NA; V gene: TRBV11-2; CDR3 length: 13; D gene: NA
CDR3 DNA: TGTGCCAGCAGCTTAACAGGGGGAAACACTGAAGCTTTCTTT; CDR3 protein: CASSLTGGNTEAFF; J gene: TRBJ1-1; clone size: NA; V gene: TRBV5-6; CDR3 length: 14; D gene: TRBD1
CDR3 DNA: TGTGCCAGCAGCCAAGATGGAGGGGTTCGAGAAAAACTGTTTTTT; CDR3 protein: CASSQDGGVREKLFF; J gene: TRBJ1-4; clone size: NA; V gene: TRBV4-2; CDR3 length: 15; D gene: NA
CDR3 DNA: TGTGCCAGACGACAGGGCGGGGACTATGGCTACACCTTC; CDR3 protein: CARRQGGDYGYTF; J gene: TRBJ1-2; clone size: NA; V gene: TRBV6-4; CDR3 length: 13; D gene: TRBD1
CDR3 DNA: TGCGCCAGCAGCCGGGGCGAGGGGTTAGGAGGCTACACCTTC; CDR3 protein: CASSRGEGLGGYTF; J gene: TRBJ1-2; clone size: NA; V gene: TRBV4-1; CDR3 length: 14; D gene: NA
CDR3 DNA: TGTGCCAGCAAGCATGAGGGGGATCAAGAGACCCAGTACTTC; CDR3 protein: CASKHEGDQETQYF; J gene: TRBJ2-5; clone size: NA; V gene: TRBV6-6; CDR3 length: 14; D gene: NA
CDR3 DNA: TGTGCCAGCAGCCCAGTTGAAGGGAGCACCGGGGAGCTGTTTTTT; CDR3 protein: CASSPVEGSTGELFF; J gene: TRBJ2-2; clone size: NA; V gene: TRBV27; CDR3 length: 15; D gene: NA
CDR3 DNA: TGCGCCAGCAGCTTGGCGGGGGCCGGAGATACGCAGTATTTT; CDR3 protein: CASSLAGAGDTQYF; J gene: TRBJ2-3; clone size: once; V gene: TRBV5-1; CDR3 length: 14; D gene: NA
CDR3 DNA: TGTGCCAGCAGCTTGTCGGGACTTCCCGCCGAGACCCAGTACTTC; CDR3 protein: CASSLSGLPAETQYF; J gene: TRBJ2-5; clone size: NA; V gene: TRBV5-8; CDR3 length: 15; D gene: NA
CDR3 DNA: TGTGCCAGCAGCCCGCACCGGGGACAGGGTTATTCGCCAGGTGGCTACACCTTC; CDR3 protein: CASSPHRGQGYSPGGYTF; J gene: TRBJ1-2; clone size: NA; V gene: TRBV9; CDR3 length: 18; D gene: TRBD1
CDR3 DNA: TGTGCCAGCAGTGAACGGGACCTCTACTTC; CDR3 protein: CASSERDLYF; J gene: TRBJ2-5; clone size: NA; V gene: TRBV6-1; CDR3 length: 10; D gene: NA
CDR3 DNA: TGTGCCTGGATAGGCCTGGGGACTCCACGGGCGCGGGATACGCAGTATTTT; CDR3 protein: CAWIGLGTPRARDTQYF; J gene: TRBJ2-3; clone size: NA; V gene: TRBV30; CDR3 length: 17; D gene: NA
CDR3 DNA: TGTGCCAGCAGCTTAGGGCGGACTAGCGGGAGTGAGCAGTTCTTC; CDR3 protein: CASSLGRTSGSEQFF; J gene: TRBJ2-1; clone size: NA; V gene: TRBV11-1; CDR3 length: 15; D gene: TRBD2
CDR3 DNA: TGCGCCAGCAGCCAAGTGGCAGGGGGCATCTACGAGCAGTACTTC; CDR3 protein: CASSQVAGGIYEQYF; J gene: TRBJ2-7; clone size: NA; V gene: TRBV4-3; CDR3 length: 15; D gene: TRBD1
CDR3 DNA: TGTGCCAGTAGTAGGACTGCAACTAATGAAAAACTGTTTTTT; CDR3 protein: CASSRTATNEKLFF; J gene: TRBJ1-4; clone size: NA; V gene: TRBV19; CDR3 length: 14; D gene: NA
CDR3 DNA: TGTGCCAGCAGACCGGAGCTGCTACAACAAAGTCGGGCCAACGTCCTGACTTTC; CDR3 protein: CASRPELLQQSRANVLTF; J gene: TRBJ2-6; clone size: NA; V gene: TRBV21-1; CDR3 length: 18; D gene: NA
CDR3 DNA: TGCGCCAGCAGCGGACCCGTAGGGGGAGAGCAGTTCTTC; CDR3 protein: CASSGPVGGEQFF; J gene: TRBJ2-1; clone size: few; V gene: TRBV10-2; CDR3 length: 13; D gene: NA
CDR3 DNA: TGTGCCATCAGTGACCCCTCCCGACTAGACTACGAGCAGTACTTC; CDR3 protein: CAISDPSRLDYEQYF; J gene: TRBJ2-7; clone size: few; V gene: TRBV10-3; CDR3 length: 15; D gene: NA
CDR3 DNA: TGTGCCAGCACGGAGGACTCCTACAATGAGCAGTTCTTC; CDR3 protein: CASTEDSYNEQFF; J gene: TRBJ2-1; clone size: NA; V gene: TRBV6-1; CDR3 length: 13; D gene: NA
CDR3 DNA: TGCGCCAGCAGCCAAGGAGTGGGGGAGGCAGCTTTCTTT; CDR3 protein: CASSQGVGEAAFF; J gene: TRBJ1-1; clone size: NA; V gene: TRBV4-1; CDR3 length: 13; D gene: NA
CDR3 DNA: TGTGCTAGTGGTTCGAACACCGGGGAGCTGTTTTTT; CDR3 protein: CASGSNTGELFF; J gene: TRBJ2-2; clone size: NA; V gene: TRBV12-5; CDR3 length: 12; D gene: NA
CDR3 DNA: TGTGCCAGCAGTGTGGGTCGGGCGAACTCCTACGAGCAGTACTTC; CDR3 protein: CASSVGRANSYEQYF; J gene: TRBJ2-7; clone size: NA; V gene: TRBV2; CDR3 length: 15; D gene: NA
CDR3 DNA: TGTGCCAGCAGTTTGGGACAGTACTACGAGCAGTACTTC; CDR3 protein: CASSLGQYYEQYF; J gene: TRBJ2-7; clone size: NA; V gene: TRBV6-6; CDR3 length: 13; D gene: TRBD1
CDR3 DNA: TGTGCCAGCAGTCCCTCGGGACAAAACAATGAGCAGTTCTTC; CDR3 protein: CASSPSGQNNEQFF; J gene: TRBJ2-1; clone size: NA; V gene: TRBV28; CDR3 length: 14; D gene: NA
CDR3 DNA: TGTGCCAGCAGTAAAGGAAACTATCCGTACAATGAGCAGTTCTTC; CDR3 protein: CASSKGNYPYNEQFF; J gene: TRBJ2-1; clone size: NA; V gene: TRBV9; CDR3 length: 15; D gene: NA
CDR3 DNA: TGTGCCAGCAGCTCCCAGGCCCACTATGGCTACACCTTC; CDR3 protein: CASSSQAHYGYTF; J gene: TRBJ1-2; clone size: NA; V gene: TRBV5-6; CDR3 length: 13; D gene: NA
CDR3 DNA: TGTGCCAGCAGTTTAATAGGGTATGGCAATCAGCCCCAGCATTTT; CDR3 protein: CASSLIGYGNQPQHF; J gene: TRBJ1-5; clone size: NA; V gene: TRBV28; CDR3 length: 15; D gene: NA
CDR3 DNA: TGTGCCAGCGTCCGAAGAAACGAAGGTAGCGGTGGCTACACCTTC; CDR3 protein: CASVRRNEGSGGYTF; J gene: TRBJ1-2; clone size: NA; V gene: TRBV6-6; CDR3 length: 15; D gene: NA
CDR3 DNA: TGTGCCAGTAGCCCCGGAAGAACTGAAGCTTTCTTT; CDR3 protein: CASSPGRTEAFF; J gene: TRBJ1-1; clone size: once; V gene: TRBV19; CDR3 length: 12; D gene: NA
CDR3 DNA: TGTGCCAGCAGTTACGGCAGACCCAGTAACTATGGCTACACCTTC; CDR3 protein: CASSYGRPSNYGYTF; J gene: TRBJ1-2; clone size: NA; V gene: TRBV6-5; CDR3 length: 15; D gene: NA
CDR3 DNA: TGTGCCAGCAGCGTAGCTGGTAAATGGACGGGGAAACTAGAGACCCAGTACTTC; CDR3 protein: CASSVAGKWTGKLETQYF; J gene: TRBJ2-5; clone size: NA; V gene: TRBV9; CDR3 length: 18; D gene: NA